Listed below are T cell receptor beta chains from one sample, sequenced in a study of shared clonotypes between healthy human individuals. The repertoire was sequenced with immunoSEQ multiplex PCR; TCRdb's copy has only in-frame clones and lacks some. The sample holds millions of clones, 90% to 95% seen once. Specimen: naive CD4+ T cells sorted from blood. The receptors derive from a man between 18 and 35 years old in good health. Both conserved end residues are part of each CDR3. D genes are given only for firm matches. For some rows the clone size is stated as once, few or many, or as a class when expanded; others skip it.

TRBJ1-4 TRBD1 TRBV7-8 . TGTGCCAGCAGCTTAGAAGGGACAGGAAGTGAAAAACTGTTTTTT CASSLEGTGSEKLFF
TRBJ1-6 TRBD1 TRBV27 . TGTGCCAGCAGACCGACAGGGGACACCTATAATTCACCCCTCCACTTT CASRPTGDTYNSPLHF
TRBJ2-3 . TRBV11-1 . TGTGCCAGCAGAACGGGGGCCGGCCGCCAAACTAGCACAGATACGCAGTATTTT CASRTGAGRQTSTDTQYF
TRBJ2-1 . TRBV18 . TGTGCCAGCTCACCACCGTGGGCGGCAGGCTCCTACAATGAGCAGTTCTTC CASSPPWAAGSYNEQFF
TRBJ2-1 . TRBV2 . TGTGCCAGCAGGGGAATAGGAAGGGGGTCCTACAATGAGCAGTTCTTC CASRGIGRGSYNEQFF
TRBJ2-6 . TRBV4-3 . TGCGCCAGCAGCCAAGCGGCGGTCTCTGGGGCCAACGTCCTGACTTTC CASSQAAVSGANVLTF
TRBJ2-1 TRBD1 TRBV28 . TGTGCCAGCAGTTTACCGGACAGGGCAGAGCAGTTCTTC CASSLPDRAEQFF
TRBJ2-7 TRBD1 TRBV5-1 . TGCGCCAGCAGCCAGGGGGACAGTATCTACGAGCAGTACTTC CASSQGDSIYEQYF
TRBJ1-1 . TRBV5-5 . TGTGCCAGCAGCTTGCTCTCGGGGCCTTTGAACACTGAAGCTTTCTTT CASSLLSGPLNTEAFF
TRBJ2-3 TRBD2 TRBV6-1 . TGTGCCAGCAGTGACCAGCGGGGGGCTCGCACAGATACGCAGTATTTT CASSDQRGARTDTQYF
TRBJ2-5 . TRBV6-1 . TGTGCCAGCCGCTCCCCGAACCAAGAGACCCAGTACTTC CASRSPNQETQYF
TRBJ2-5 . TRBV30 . TGTGCCTGGAGCTCCGGAGGGGGAGGAGAGACCCAGTACTTC CAWSSGGGGETQYF
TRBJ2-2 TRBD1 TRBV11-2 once TGTGCCAGTGCGAAGGACAGGGGGCGATCCGGGGAGCTGTTTTTT CASAKDRGRSGELFF